The subject of this entry is one T cell receptor (beta chain). Its antigen is not identified. The sample belongs to a study of shared clonotypes between healthy human individuals. Points from the study as a whole: Sampling included only blood; tissue repertoires likely differ. Memory subsets generally showed smaller estimated richness than naive subsets did.

Nashville, Tennessee was home to all donors, each a Caucasian adult. TCRdb's table, derived via immunoSEQ multiplex PCR, lists solely in-frame clones and lacks some. Found here are around 990,000 clones, around three quarters of them singletons; the top ten hold roughly 0.83%. The CDR3 totals 17 residues. The sequenced material came from memory CD4+ T cells from PBMCs. Documented subset: CD45RA-negative fraction. This chain joins TRBV21-1 and TRBJ2-5; TRBD2, as called in the table, went unchecked against the DNA. The tail of the sequence fits TRBJ2-7 better, so the J call may be wrong. TRBV21-1 is tagged as a pseudogene. The receptor was isolated from a man between 18 and 29 years old in good health. Some clones in this sample may be carry-over from other donors' samples. Here the CDR3 reads CASSNIQDLAGAHEQYF. In DNA, the CDR3 is TGTGCCAGCAGCAACATCCAGGACCTAGCGGGAGCCCACGAGCAGTACTTC.